These T cell receptor beta chains were read from a single sample in a study of cytomegalovirus exposure and HLA in healthy donors. Using immunoSEQ multiplex PCR, the repertoire was profiled, and TCRdb retains in-frame clones only, with some absent. The sample lists approximately 150,000 clones; approximately 80% were seen once. Sequencing was done on a sample of PBMCs. These receptors originate from a man aged 25-45 years in good health and CMV-seropositive. CDR3s include the opening cysteine and the closing phenylalanine or tryptophan. D genes are given only for firm matches. The listing skips clone size in some rows; elsewhere it reads once, few, many or a size class.

d_call	j_call	clone_size	v_call	cdr3_nt	cdr3_aa
TRBD1	TRBJ2-7	.	TRBV28	TGTGCCAGCAGTCTGGACAGGGGCTCCTACGAGCAGTACTTC	CASSLDRGSYEQYF
TRBD2	TRBJ2-1	.	TRBV7-6	TGTGCCAGCAGCTTGGCCGCTAGCGGAGACTACAATGAGCAGTTCTTC	CASSLAASGDYNEQFF
TRBD2	TRBJ2-7	.	TRBV10-1	TGCGCCAGCAGTGTTCGGACTAGCGGGACCTACGAGCAGTACTTC	CASSVRTSGTYEQYF
.	TRBJ2-3	.	TRBV5-1	TGCGCCAGCAGCTTAGGACTAACCCACACAGATACGCAGTATTTT	CASSLGLTHTDTQYF
TRBD1	TRBJ1-1	once	TRBV5-1	TGCGCCAGCCGGAGACAGGGGGCCGTCACTGAAGCTTTCTTT	CASRRQGAVTEAFF
.	TRBJ1-5	.	TRBV25-1	TGTGCCAGCAGTGTTACAGGTACCAATCAGCCCCAGCATTTT	CASSVTGTNQPQHF
.	TRBJ1-4	.	TRBV5-1	TGCGCCAGCAGCCCTGGGAGGGGGAAACGGGAAAAACTGTTTTTT	CASSPGRGKREKLFF
TRBD1	TRBJ2-2	.	TRBV28	TGTGCCAGCAGTTTTGGACAGGGGGCCGGGGAGCTGTTTTTT	CASSFGQGAGELFF
TRBD1	TRBJ1-5	.	TRBV6-4	TGTGCCAGCAGTAGGACAGGGACGCAGCCCCAGCATTTT	CASSRTGTQPQHF
.	TRBJ2-1	.	TRBV6-1	TGTGCCAGCAGTGAGAAGGACAGCGATTACAATGAGCAGTTCTTC	CASSEKDSDYNEQFF
TRBD1	TRBJ2-6	.	TRBV7-2	TGTGCCAGCAGCTTCGGACAGGGGGCGGCTGGGGCCAACGTCCTGACTTTC	CASSFGQGAAGANVLTF
.	TRBJ1-1	.	TRBV15	TGTGCCACCAGCATCAGGGGTGGGGACACTGAAGCTTTCTTT	CATSIRGGDTEAFF
.	TRBJ2-7	.	TRBV7-9	TGTGCCAGCAGCATCCCGACAGAATCCTACGAGCAGTACTTC	CASSIPTESYEQYF
.	TRBJ1-1	.	TRBV5-5	TGTGCCAGCAGCTGGTTGGGGCACACTGAAGCTTTCTTT	CASSWLGHTEAFF
.	TRBJ1-5	.	TRBV2	TGTGCCAGCAGTGAAGACAGGGAGCCTCCGCAGCCCCAGCATTTT	CASSEDREPPQPQHF
.	TRBJ1-5	.	TRBV7-2	TGTGCCAGCAGCTCCACGGGGGGACGGTTAAGCAATCAGCCCCAGCATTTT	CASSSTGGRLSNQPQHF
TRBD1	TRBJ2-1	.	TRBV7-9	TGTGCCAGCAGCTTATCTGGGACAGGGTCATCCTACACCTACAATGAGCAGTTCTTC	CASSLSGTGSSYTYNEQFF
TRBD1	TRBJ2-5	.	TRBV5-1	TGCGCCAGCGGCCCAGGACAGGGGCACCAAGAGACCCAGTACTTC	CASGPGQGHQETQYF
.	TRBJ1-3	.	TRBV30	TGTGCCTGGAGTGCAACCACAGGGAAAGGAAACACCATATATTTT	CAWSATTGKGNTIYF
.	TRBJ2-2	.	TRBV18	TGTGCCAGCTCCTTAGCTGGAACCGGGGAGCTGTTTTTT	CASSLAGTGELFF
TRBD2	TRBJ2-2	few	TRBV6-5	TGTGCCAGCAGTTCGGGACTAGCGGCGAACACCGGGGAGCTGTTTTTT	CASSSGLAANTGELFF
.	TRBJ1-1	.	TRBV30	TGTGCCTGGAGTTCGGACAGTATGAACACTGAAGCTTTCTTT	CAWSSDSMNTEAFF
TRBD1	TRBJ2-5	.	TRBV5-1	TGCGCCAGCAGCCAAAGAGGGGGGCAGGGGGCCGGAGAGACCCAGTACTTC	CASSQRGGQGAGETQYF
TRBD1	TRBJ2-1	.	TRBV5-1	TGCGCCAGCAGCTCCACCGGGACAGGGGGTGTTAATGAGCAGTTCTTC	CASSSTGTGGVNEQFF
TRBD2	TRBJ2-7	.	TRBV5-4	TGTGCCAGCAGTTTAGGGCTAGCGGGGGGGAACTACGAGCAGTACTTC	CASSLGLAGGNYEQYF
.	TRBJ2-5	few	TRBV5-1	TGCGCCAGCAGCAGCGGTGGAAGTGGAGAGACCCAGTACTTC	CASSSGGSGETQYF
TRBD2	TRBJ2-2	few	TRBV19	TGTGCCAGTAGTATGAAGGCGGGAGGGCCCTATTCTTTCCCCGGGGAGCTGTTTTTT	CASSMKAGGPYSFPGELFF
.	TRBJ2-3	.	TRBV14	TGTGCCAGCAGCCCCACGTGGGGGGAAACTCGCACAGATACGCAGTATTTT	CASSPTWGETRTDTQYF
TRBD1	TRBJ2-3	.	TRBV28	TGTGCCAGCGAGGACAGGGAGGTAATAACGCAGTATTTT	CASEDREVITQYF
TRBD2	TRBJ2-1	.	TRBV7-2	TGTGCCAGCAGCCAGATAGCGGGAGGGCCTATAAATGAGCAGTTCTTC	CASSQIAGGPINEQFF
.	TRBJ2-3	.	TRBV5-6	TGTGCCAGCAGCTTGGAAGGCAGGGTAGCAGATACGCAGTATTTT	CASSLEGRVADTQYF
.	TRBJ1-1	.	TRBV18	TGTGCCAGCTCACGACAGAGAAACACTGAAGCTTTCTTT	CASSRQRNTEAFF
TRBD1	TRBJ1-6	once	TRBV7-2	TGTGCCAGCAGCTTATCCGGGACAGGGGCAAGGAATTCACCCCTCCACTTT	CASSLSGTGARNSPLHF
TRBD1	TRBJ2-7	.	TRBV28	TGTGCCAGCAGTTTAGGGCAGGGGGTGAAGGAGCAGTACTTC	CASSLGQGVKEQYF
.	TRBJ2-7	.	TRBV6-5	TGTGCCAGCAGCCCCTTCGGTCCTTCTTCCTACGAGCAGTACTTC	CASSPFGPSSYEQYF
.	TRBJ1-3	once	TRBV30	TGTGCGGCAGGGGAGGGAAACACCATATATTTT	CAAGEGNTIYF
.	TRBJ1-5	.	TRBV19	TGTGCCAGTAGTGTCTCCCCTTTTACATATCAGCCCCAGCATTTT	CASSVSPFTYQPQHF
.	TRBJ2-6	few	TRBV5-1	TGCGCCAGCAGCGCGAGCTCTGGGGCCAACGTCCTGACTTTC	CASSASSGANVLTF
.	TRBJ1-2	.	TRBV7-9	TGTGCCGGGGGGGGCGACAGGACGCCTTATGGCTACACCTTC	CAGGGDRTPYGYTF
.	TRBJ2-7	.	TRBV16	TGTGCCAGCAGCCAGACGACATCCTCCTACGAGCAGTACTTC	CASSQTTSSYEQYF
.	TRBJ2-7	.	TRBV27	TGTGCCAGCAGTACAGACAGTAAGCAGTACTTC	CASSTDSKQYF
TRBD1	TRBJ1-1	.	TRBV2	TGTGCCAGCGGGACAGGGTTGACTGAAGCTTTCTTT	CASGTGLTEAFF
.	TRBJ1-4	.	TRBV7-2	TGTGCCAGCAGCCTCCGGGGGGGGAAAAATGAAAAACTGTTTTTT	CASSLRGGKNEKLFF
.	TRBJ2-7	.	TRBV5-6	TGTGCCAGCAGCTCGGACTTCTACGAGCAGTACTTC	CASSSDFYEQYF
.	TRBJ1-2	.	TRBV7-2	TGTGCCAGCAGCCTGGCAGGGGTAGCTAACTATGGCTACACCTTC	CASSLAGVANYGYTF
.	TRBJ2-1	.	TRBV11-2	TGTGCCAGCAGGAGAGGGAATGAGCAGTTCTTC	CASRRGNEQFF
.	TRBJ2-5	.	TRBV7-2	TGTGCCAGCAGCCGGGAACGACAAGAGACCCAGTACTTC	CASSRERQETQYF
.	TRBJ1-1	.	TRBV14	TGTGCCAGCAGCCAAGATCCCCGGGAAGGGTCTGAAGCTTTCTTT	CASSQDPREGSEAFF
TRBD1	TRBJ2-3	.	TRBV30	TGTGCCTGGAGTTCCCGACAGGGGGCAACAGATACGCAGTATTTT	CAWSSRQGATDTQYF
TRBD1	TRBJ1-2	.	TRBV11-2	TGTGCCAGCAGCTTCTCCCCCGGGACAGGGTATGGCTACACCTTC	CASSFSPGTGYGYTF
.	TRBJ1-2	.	TRBV18	TGTGCCAGCTCACCACCGTTGGGGGGGAACTATGGTTACACCTTC	CASSPPLGGNYGYTF
.	TRBJ2-5	.	TRBV7-2	TGTGCCAGCAGACGTGGACAGCTCCAAGAGACCCAGTACTTC	CASRRGQLQETQYF
.	TRBJ2-7	.	TRBV6-1	TGTGCCAGCAGTGCCAGGGAAGGCGAGCAGTACTTC	CASSAREGEQYF
.	TRBJ2-5	.	TRBV27	TGTGCCAGCGGTCGTATCGGTTATGTTGAGACCCAGTACTTC	CASGRIGYVETQYF
.	TRBJ2-4	.	TRBV13	TGTGCCAGCAGCCTCCCAGGGGTTAGCATTCAGTACTTC	CASSLPGVSIQYF